These 2 T cell receptor beta chains share one sample of origin, sequenced in a study of T cells after yellow fever vaccination. TCRdb re-analysed the 5' RACE reads in MiXCR, keeping a single row per CDR3 protein. The sample has 200,000 to 300,000 distinct CDR3 sequences; about 7% are singletons. The sequencing here drew on CD4+ T cells sorted from PBMCs, taken 15 days after the yellow fever booster vaccination. The source is a man under 40 who received the YFV17D yellow fever vaccine.

V is TRBV28 and J is TRBJ2-1; tentative D call: TRBD2 (5 bases). Trimming left V 9 bases short and J 3 bases short, with 9 bases between. Germline CDR1 is MDHEN and CDR2 is SYDVKM. This CDR3 is built from 12 residues. The CDR3 protein is CASSVYYNEQFF. CDR3 bases: TGTGCCAGTAGCGTTTACTACAATGAGCAGTTCTTC.

This clonotype was counted a few times. V gene TRBV6-2 or TRBV6-3 combines with J gene TRBJ2-7; unclear D gene. The CDR3 is made up of 11 amino acids. V shed 3 bases and J shed 6 bases, with 6 bases lying between them. Germline values: CDR1 MNHEY, CDR2 SVGEGT. This chain's CDR3 is CASSYSVEQYF. CDR3 DNA sequence: TGTGCCAGCAGTTATTCGGTCGAGCAGTACTTC.